This TCR beta chain was captured in a study of T cell responses to AZD1222 COVID-19 vaccine. Study-level points and caveats: Spike-specific TCR breadth and depth both grew after two AZD1222 doses. The donors showed a predominance of white British ancestry and of females, with possible underestimation of clonal diversity. Seropositive status at baseline applied to only five to seven AZD1222 recipients.

The junction had 1 base not matched to a gene; V was cut back by 2 bases and J by 2 bases. Germline CDR1 MNHEY, CDR2 SVGEGT. The CDR3 totals 14 residues. Data came from immunoSEQ multiplex PCR; TCRdb stores just in-frame clones and leaves some out. The sample gives roughly 140,000 clones, approximately 87% of which show up once; roughly 9.7% is in the top ten. This clone appeared once. What it binds is not known. Second doses at about 4 or about 12 weeks were pooled. This receptor was taken from an adult who received the AZD1222 COVID-19 vaccine. The chain joins TRBV6-2 or TRBV6-3 to TRBJ2-7, with 9 positions matching TRBD2. The sample in question was peripheral blood, obtained 28 days after the second AZD1222 dose. CDR3 region: CASSYASGTYEQYF. CDR3 sequence (DNA): TGTGCCAGCAGTTACGCTAGCGGGACCTACGAGCAGTACTTC.